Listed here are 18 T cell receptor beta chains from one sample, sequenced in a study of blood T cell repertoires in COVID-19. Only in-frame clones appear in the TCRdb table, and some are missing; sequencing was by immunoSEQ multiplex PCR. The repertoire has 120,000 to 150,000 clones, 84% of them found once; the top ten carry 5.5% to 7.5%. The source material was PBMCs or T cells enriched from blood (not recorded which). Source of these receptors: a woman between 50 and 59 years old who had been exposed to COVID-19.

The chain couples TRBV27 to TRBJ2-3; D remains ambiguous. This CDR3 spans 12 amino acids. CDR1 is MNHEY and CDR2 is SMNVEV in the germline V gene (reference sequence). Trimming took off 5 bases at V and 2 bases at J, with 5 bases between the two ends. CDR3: CASSINTDTQYF. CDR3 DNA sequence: TGTGCCAGCAGTATAAACACAGATACGCAGTATTTT.

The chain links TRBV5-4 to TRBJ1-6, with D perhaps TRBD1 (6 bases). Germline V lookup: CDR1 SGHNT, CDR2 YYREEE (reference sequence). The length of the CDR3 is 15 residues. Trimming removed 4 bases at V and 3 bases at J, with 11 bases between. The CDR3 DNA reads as TGTGCCAGCAGCGGGAGGGGGGACTATAATTCACCCCTCCACTTT. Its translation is CASSGRGDYNSPLHF.

CDR3: CASSLVQGTGQHYGYTF. Written as DNA, the CDR3 is TGTGCCAGCAGCTTAGTCCAAGGGACAGGACAACACTATGGCTACACCTTC. This chain joins TRBV7-2 and TRBJ1-2, with 8 bases identical to TRBD1. Unmatched junction bases numbered 10, after V lost 1 base and J lost 3 bases. The CDR3 has 17 residues. Germline loops: CDR1 SGHTA, CDR2 FQGNSA.

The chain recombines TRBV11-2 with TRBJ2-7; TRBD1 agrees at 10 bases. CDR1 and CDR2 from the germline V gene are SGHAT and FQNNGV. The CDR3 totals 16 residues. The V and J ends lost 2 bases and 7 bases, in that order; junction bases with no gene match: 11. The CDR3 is CASSLSAGTGVGEQYF. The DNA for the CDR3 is TGTGCCAGCAGCTTATCCGCCGGGACAGGGGTTGGGGAGCAGTACTTC.

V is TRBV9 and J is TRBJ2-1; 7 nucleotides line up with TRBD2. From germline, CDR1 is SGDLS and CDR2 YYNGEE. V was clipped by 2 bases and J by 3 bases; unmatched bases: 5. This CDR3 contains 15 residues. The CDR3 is CASSVGGEFYNEQFF. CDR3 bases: TGTGCCAGCAGCGTTGGGGGGGAATTCTACAATGAGCAGTTCTTC.

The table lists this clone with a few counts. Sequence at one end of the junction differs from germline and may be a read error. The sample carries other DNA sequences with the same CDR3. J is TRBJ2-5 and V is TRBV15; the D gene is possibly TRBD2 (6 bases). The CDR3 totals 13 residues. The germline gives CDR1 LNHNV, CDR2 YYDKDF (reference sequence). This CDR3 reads CATSRVGGETQYF. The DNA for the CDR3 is TGTGCCACCAGTAGAGTTGGGGGGGAGACCCAGTACTTC. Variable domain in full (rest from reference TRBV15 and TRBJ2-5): DAMVIQNPRYQVTQFGKPVTLSCSQTLNHNVMYWYQQKSSQAPKLLFHYYDKDFNNEADTPDNFQSRRPNTSFCFLDIRSPGLGDTAMYLCATSRVGGETQYFGPGTRLLVL.

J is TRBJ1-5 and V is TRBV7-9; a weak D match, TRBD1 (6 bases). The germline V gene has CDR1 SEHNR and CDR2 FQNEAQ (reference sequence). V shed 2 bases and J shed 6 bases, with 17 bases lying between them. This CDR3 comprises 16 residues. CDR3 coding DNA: TGTGCCAGCAGCTTATACCGGGGGGCGCTTACTCAGCCCCAGCATTTT. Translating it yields CASSLYRGALTQPQHF.

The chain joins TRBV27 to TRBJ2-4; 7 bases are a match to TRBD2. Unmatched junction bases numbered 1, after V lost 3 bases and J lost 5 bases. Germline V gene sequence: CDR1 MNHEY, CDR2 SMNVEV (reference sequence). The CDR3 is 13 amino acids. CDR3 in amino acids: CASSLSGENIQYF. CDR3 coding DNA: TGTGCCAGCAGTTTGAGCGGGGAAAACATTCAGTACTTC.

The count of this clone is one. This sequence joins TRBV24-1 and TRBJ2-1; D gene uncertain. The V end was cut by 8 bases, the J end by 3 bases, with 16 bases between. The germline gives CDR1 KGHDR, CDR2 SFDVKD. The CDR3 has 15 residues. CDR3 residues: CATIHRNCLYNEQFF. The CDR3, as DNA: TGTGCCACCATTCACCGAAACTGCCTCTACAATGAGCAGTTCTTC.

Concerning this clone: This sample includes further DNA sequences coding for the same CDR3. Here the CDR3 DNA reads TGTGCCAGCAGCTTCGGAGGGGGCACAGATACGCAGTATTTT. This encodes CASSFGGGTDTQYF. This chain joins TRBV5-4 and TRBJ2-3; weak D call: TRBD2 (6 bases). V was clipped by 2 bases and J by 1 base, with 8 bases between them. CDR1 SGHNT and CDR2 YYREEE come from the germline V gene (reference sequence). The CDR3 length is 14 residues.

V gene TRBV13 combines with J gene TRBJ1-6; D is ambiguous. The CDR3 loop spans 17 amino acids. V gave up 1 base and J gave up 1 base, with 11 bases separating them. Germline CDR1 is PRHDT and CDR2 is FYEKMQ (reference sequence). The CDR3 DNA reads TGTGCCAGCAGCTTAGACCCGCGGGGTTCCTATAATTCACCCCTCCACTTT. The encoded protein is CASSLDPRGSYNSPLHF.

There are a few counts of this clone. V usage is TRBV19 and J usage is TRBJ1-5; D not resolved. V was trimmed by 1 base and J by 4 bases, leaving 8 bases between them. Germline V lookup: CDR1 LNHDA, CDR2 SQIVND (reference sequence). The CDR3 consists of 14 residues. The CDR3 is CASSIGNSNQPQHF. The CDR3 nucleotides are TGTGCCAGTAGTATAGGAAACAGTAATCAGCCCCAGCATTTT.

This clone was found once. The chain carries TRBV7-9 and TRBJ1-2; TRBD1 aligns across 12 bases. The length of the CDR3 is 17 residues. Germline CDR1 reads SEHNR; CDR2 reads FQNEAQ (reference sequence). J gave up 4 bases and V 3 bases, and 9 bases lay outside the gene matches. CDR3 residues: CASSFRDRGRMVYGYTF. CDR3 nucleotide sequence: TGTGCCAGCAGCTTTAGGGACAGGGGGCGAATGGTCTATGGCTACACCTTC.

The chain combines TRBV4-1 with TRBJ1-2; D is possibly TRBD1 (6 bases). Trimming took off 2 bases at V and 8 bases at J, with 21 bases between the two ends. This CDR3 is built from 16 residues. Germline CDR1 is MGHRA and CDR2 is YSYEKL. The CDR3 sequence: CASSQQIWGPRLGYTF. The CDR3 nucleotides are TGCGCCAGCAGCCAACAAATATGGGGGCCTAGACTGGGCTACACCTTC.

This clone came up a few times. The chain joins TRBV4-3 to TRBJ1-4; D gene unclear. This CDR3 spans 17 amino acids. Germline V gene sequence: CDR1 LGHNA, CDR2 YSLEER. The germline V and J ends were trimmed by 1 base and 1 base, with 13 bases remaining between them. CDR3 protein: CASSQVPGSGTNEKLFF. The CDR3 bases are TGCGCCAGCAGCCAAGTACCCGGTTCAGGAACTAATGAAAAACTGTTTTTT.

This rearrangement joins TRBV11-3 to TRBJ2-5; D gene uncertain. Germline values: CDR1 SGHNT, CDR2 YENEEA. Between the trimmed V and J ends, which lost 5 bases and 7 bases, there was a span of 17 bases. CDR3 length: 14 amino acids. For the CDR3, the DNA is TGTGCCAGCAGCCCCTCGCGAGGCTCGAGGACCCAGTACTTC. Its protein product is CASSPSRGSRTQYF. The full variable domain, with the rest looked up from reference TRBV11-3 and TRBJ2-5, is EAGVVQSPRYKIIEKKQPVAFWCNPISGHNTLYWYLQNLGQGPELLIRYENEEAVDDSQLPKDRFSAERLKGVDSTLKIQPAELGDSAVYLCASSPSRGSRTQYFGPGTRLLVL.

For the CDR3, the DNA is TGCGCCAGCAGCTTGGATTCAGGGCCTACCGGGGAGCTGTTTTTT. Translating it yields CASSLDSGPTGELFF. The chain couples TRBV5-1 to TRBJ2-2; D is possibly TRBD1 (5 bases). This CDR3 region has 15 residues. In germline, CDR1 is SGHRS, CDR2 YFSETQ. V was shortened by 0 bases and J by 5 bases, with 11 bases between the two germline ends.

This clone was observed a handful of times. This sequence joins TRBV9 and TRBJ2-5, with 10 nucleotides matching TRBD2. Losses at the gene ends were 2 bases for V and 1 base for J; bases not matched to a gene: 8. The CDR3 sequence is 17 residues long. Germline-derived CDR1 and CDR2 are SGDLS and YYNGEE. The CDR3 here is CASSVAHSGGSQETQYF. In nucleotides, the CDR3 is TGTGCCAGCAGCGTTGCTCATAGCGGGGGGTCCCAAGAGACCCAGTACTTC.